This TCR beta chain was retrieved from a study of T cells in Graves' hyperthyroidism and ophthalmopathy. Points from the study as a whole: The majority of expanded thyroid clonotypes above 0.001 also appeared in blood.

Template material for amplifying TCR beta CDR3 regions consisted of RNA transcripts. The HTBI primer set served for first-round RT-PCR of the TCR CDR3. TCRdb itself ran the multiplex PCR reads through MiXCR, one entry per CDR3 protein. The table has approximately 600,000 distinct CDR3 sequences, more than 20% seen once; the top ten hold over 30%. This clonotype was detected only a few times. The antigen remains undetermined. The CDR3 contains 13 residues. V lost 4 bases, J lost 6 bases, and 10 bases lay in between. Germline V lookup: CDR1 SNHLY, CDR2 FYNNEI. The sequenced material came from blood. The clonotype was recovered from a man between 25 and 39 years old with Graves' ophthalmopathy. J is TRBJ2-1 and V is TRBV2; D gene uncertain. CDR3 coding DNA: TGTGCCAGCAGTGTCGACAAGCCCAATGAGCAGTTCTTC. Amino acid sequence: CASSVDKPNEQFF.